Listed below are T cell receptor beta chains from one sample, sequenced in a study of PD-1 blockade in classical Hodgkin lymphoma. Measured with immunoSEQ multiplex PCR; TCRdb has only the in-frame clones, and not every one. This sample has about 53,000 clones, with roughly 80% found just once. The sample in question was peripheral blood mononuclear cells (PBMCs), obtained at baseline. The receptors were gathered from a human donor with classical Hodgkin lymphoma. Each CDR3 is given with its conserved first and last residue. Rows give clone size only sometimes, using once, few, many, or a class for an expanded clone.

>TRBV7-9|once|TRBJ1-2
CASSQGQGFGEYTF
>TRBV4-2|.|TRBJ2-1
CASSPRLAGGNNEQFF
>TRBV29-1|once|TRBJ2-7
CSVASGTYEQYF
>TRBV7-6|.|TRBJ2-2
CASSLEASSNTGELFF
>TRBV7-8|once|TRBJ1-3
CASSLVGGASGNTIYF
>TRBV29-1|.|TRBJ2-2
CSVEDDRGRTGELFF
>TRBV2|.|TRBJ2-2
CASSVGGILAGELFF
>TRBV2|.|TRBJ1-2
CARRIGSGTASNGYTF
>TRBV7-6|.|TRBJ2-1
CASRAGLAVYNEQFF
>TRBV29-1|.|TRBJ1-2
CSVRSDGYGYTF
>TRBV18|.|TRBJ1-1
CASSLGTENTEAFF
>TRBV18|.|TRBJ1-1
CASSPSVMNTEAFF
>TRBV5-1|.|TRBJ2-7
CASSPRGEGAVHEQYF
>TRBV7-6|.|TRBJ2-1
CASSLRSTGAPFNEQFF
>TRBV7-8|.|TRBJ1-2
CASSLQVGTSYGYTF
>TRBV30|.|TRBJ1-1
CAWSPVGTEAFF
>TRBV6-5|.|TRBJ2-3
CASSYSTQGASTQYF
>TRBV19|.|TRBJ1-5
CASSMTGFWSNQPQHF
>TRBV7-9|once|TRBJ2-2
CASSLLAGDTGELFF
>TRBV15|.|TRBJ2-2
CATSRVASVGTGELFF
>TRBV7-2|.|TRBJ1-2
CASSIQDGYTF
>TRBV6-5|once|TRBJ1-1
CASSLITNTEAFF
>TRBV19|.|TRBJ2-7
CASSSWESSYEQYF
>TRBV19|.|TRBJ2-1
CASSYTTGTSYNEQFF
>TRBV5-1|once|TRBJ2-7
CASMNEGIYEQYF
>TRBV28|once|TRBJ2-1
CASSVSGNYNEQFF